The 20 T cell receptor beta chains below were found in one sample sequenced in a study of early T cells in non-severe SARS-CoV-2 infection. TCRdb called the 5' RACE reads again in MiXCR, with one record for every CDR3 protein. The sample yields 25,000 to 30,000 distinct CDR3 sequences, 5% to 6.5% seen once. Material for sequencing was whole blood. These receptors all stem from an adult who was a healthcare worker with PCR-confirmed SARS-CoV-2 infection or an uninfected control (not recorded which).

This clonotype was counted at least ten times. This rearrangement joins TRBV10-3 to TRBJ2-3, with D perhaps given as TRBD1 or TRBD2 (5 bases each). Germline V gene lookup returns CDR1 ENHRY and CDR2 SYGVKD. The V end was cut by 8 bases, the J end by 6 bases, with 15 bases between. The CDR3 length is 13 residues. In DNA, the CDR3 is TGTGCCATCTTACCGGGGCTGGAGGATACGCAGTATTTT. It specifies CAILPGLEDTQYF.

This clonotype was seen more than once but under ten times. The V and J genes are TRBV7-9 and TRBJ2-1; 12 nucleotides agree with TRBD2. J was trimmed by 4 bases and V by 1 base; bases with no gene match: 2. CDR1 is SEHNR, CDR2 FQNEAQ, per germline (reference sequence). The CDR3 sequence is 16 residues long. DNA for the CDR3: TGTGCCAGCAGCTTAGTTGGGACTAGCGGGTACAATGAGCAGTTCTTC. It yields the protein CASSLVGTSGYNEQFF.

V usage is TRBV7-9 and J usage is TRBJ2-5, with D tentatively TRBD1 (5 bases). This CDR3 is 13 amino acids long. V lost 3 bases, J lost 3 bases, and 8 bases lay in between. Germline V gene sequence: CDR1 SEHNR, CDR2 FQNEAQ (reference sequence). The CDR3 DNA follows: TGTGCCAGCAGCTTCGTAGGGGAAGAGACCCAGTACTTC. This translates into CASSFVGEETQYF.

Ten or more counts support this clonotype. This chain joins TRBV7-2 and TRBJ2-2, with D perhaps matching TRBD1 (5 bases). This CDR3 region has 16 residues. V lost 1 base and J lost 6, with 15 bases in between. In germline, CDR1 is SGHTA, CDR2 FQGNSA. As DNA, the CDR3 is TGTGCCAGCAGCTTAGGAGCAGGGAAAAGCCCCGGGGAGCTGTTTTTT. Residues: CASSLGAGKSPGELFF.

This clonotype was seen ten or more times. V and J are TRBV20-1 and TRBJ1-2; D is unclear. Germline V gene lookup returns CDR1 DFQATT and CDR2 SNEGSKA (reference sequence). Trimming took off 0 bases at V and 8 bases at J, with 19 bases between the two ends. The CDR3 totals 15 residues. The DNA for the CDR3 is TGCAGTGCTAGAGATCAGCCAGGCGGTGGCACCGGCTACACCTTC. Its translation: CSARDQPGGGTGYTF.

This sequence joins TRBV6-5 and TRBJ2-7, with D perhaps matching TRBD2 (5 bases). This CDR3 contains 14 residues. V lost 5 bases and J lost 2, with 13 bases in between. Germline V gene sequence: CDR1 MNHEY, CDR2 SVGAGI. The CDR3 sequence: CASSAGLATYEQYF. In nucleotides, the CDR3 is TGTGCCAGCAGTGCCGGGCTAGCAACCTACGAGCAGTACTTC.

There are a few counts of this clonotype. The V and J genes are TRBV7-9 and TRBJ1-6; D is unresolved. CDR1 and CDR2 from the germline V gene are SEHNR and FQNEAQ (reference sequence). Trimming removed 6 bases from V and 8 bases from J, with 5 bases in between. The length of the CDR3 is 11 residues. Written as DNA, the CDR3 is TGTGCCAGCAGTGGTGATTCACCCCTCCACTTT. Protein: CASSGDSPLHF.

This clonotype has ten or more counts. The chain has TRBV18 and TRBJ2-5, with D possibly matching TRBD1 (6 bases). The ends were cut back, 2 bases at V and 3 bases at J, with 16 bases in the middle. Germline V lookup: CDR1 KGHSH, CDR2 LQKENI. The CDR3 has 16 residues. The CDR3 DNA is TGTGCCAGCTCACCAAACCCCGGGACATTGAAAGAGACCCAGTACTTC. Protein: CASSPNPGTLKETQYF.

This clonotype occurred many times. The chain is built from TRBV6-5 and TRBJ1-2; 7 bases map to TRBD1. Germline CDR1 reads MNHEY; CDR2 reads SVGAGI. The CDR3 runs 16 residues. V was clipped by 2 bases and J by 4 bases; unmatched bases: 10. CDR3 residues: CASSYRQGGRGYGYTF. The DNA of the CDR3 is TGTGCCAGCAGTTACAGACAGGGAGGAAGGGGCTATGGCTACACCTTC.

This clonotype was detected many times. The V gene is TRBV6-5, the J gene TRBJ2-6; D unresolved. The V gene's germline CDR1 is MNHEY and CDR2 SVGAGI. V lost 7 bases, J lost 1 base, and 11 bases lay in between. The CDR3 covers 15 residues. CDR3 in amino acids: CASKPATSGANVLTF. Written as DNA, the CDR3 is TGTGCCAGCAAACCGGCTACTTCTGGGGCCAACGTCCTGACTTTC.

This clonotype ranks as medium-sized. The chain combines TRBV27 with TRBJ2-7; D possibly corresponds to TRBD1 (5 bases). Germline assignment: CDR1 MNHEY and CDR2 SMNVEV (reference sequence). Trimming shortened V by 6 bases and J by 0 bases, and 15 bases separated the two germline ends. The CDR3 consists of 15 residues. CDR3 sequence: CASSHQGAGSYEQYF. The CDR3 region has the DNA TGTGCCAGCAGCCATCAAGGGGCAGGCTCCTACGAGCAGTACTTC.

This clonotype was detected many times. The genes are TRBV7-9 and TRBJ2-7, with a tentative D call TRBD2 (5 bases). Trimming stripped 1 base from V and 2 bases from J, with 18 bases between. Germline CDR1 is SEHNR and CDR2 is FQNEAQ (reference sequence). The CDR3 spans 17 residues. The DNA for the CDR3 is TGTGCCAGCAGCTTAGAGCCGGCGGGTACAGACCCCTACGAGCAGTACTTC. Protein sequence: CASSLEPAGTDPYEQYF.

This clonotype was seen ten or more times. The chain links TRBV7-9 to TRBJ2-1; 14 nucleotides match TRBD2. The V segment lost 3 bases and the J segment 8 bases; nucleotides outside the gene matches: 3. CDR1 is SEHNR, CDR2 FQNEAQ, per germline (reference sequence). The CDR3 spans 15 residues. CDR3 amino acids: CASSLGTSGGDEQFF. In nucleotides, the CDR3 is TGTGCCAGCAGCTTGGGGACTAGCGGGGGCGATGAGCAGTTCTTC.

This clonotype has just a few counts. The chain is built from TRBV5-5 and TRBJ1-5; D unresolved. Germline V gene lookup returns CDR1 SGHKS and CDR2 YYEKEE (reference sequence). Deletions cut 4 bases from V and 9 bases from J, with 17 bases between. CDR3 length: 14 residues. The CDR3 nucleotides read TGTGCCAGCAGCCAAGACCCAGGCGGATGGCCCCAGCATTTT. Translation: CASSQDPGGWPQHF. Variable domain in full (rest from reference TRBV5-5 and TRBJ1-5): DAGVTQSPTHLIKTRGQQVTLRCSPISGHKSVSWYQQVLGQGPQFIFQYYEKEERGRGNFPDRFSARQFPNYSSELNVNALLLGDSALYLCASSQDPGGWPQHFGDGTRLSIL.

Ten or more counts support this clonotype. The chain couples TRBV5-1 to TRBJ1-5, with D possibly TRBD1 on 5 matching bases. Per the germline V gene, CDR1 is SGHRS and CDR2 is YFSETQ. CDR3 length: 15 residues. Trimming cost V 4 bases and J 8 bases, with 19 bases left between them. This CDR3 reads CASSPQGTPGEPQHF. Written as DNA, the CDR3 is TGCGCCAGCAGCCCCCAAGGGACCCCTGGGGAGCCCCAGCATTTT.

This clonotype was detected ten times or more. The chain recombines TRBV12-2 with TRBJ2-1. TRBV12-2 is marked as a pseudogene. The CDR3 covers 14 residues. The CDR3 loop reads CASRLEGRVYEQFF. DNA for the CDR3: TGTGCAAGTCGCTTAGAAGGTAGGGTCTATGAGCAGTTCTTC.

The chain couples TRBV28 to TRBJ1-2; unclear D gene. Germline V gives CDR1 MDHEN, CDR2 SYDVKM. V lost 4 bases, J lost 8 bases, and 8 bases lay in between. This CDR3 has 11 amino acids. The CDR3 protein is CASSSPGGYTF. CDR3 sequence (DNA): TGTGCCAGCAGTTCCCCTGGGGGCTACACCTTC.

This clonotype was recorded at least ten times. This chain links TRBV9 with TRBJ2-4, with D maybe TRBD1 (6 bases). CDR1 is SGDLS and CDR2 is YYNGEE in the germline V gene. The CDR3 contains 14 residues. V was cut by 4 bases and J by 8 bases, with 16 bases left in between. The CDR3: CASSPLGRGDIQYF. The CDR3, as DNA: TGTGCCAGCAGCCCCCTTGGCAGGGGAGACATTCAGTACTTC.

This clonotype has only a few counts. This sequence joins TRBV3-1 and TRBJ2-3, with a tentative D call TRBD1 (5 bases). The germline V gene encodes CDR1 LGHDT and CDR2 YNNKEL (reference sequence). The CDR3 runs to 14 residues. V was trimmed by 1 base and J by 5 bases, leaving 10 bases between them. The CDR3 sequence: CASSQGGSVDTQYF. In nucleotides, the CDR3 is TGTGCCAGCAGCCAAGGGGGCTCGGTAGATACGCAGTATTTT.

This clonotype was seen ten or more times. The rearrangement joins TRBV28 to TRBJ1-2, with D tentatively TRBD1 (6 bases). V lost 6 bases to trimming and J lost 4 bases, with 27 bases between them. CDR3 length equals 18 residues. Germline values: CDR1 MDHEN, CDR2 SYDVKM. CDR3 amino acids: CASRGVRGEDRARYGYTF. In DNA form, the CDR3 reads TGTGCCAGCAGAGGTGTAAGGGGCGAGGACAGAGCCCGCTATGGCTACACCTTC.